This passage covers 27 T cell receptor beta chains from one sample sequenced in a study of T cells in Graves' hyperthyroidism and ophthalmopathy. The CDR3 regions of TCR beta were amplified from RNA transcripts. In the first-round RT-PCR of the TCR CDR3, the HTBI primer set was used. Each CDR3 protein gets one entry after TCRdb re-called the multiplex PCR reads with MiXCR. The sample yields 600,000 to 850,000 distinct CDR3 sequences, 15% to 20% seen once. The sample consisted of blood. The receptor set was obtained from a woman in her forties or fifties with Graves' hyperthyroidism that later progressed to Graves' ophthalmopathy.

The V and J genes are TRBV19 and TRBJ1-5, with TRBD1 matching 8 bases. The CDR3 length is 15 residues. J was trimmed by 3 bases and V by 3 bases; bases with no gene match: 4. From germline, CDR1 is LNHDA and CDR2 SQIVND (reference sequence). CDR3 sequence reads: CASSMGTGYNQPQHF. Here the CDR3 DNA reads TGTGCCAGTAGTATGGGGACAGGATACAATCAGCCCCAGCATTTT.

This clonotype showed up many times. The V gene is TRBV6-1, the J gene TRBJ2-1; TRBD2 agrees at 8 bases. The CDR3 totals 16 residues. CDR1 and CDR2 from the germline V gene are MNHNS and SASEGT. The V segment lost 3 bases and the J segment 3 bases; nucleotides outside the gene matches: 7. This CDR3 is CASSDPSGGHYNEQFF. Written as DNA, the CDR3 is TGTGCCAGCAGTGATCCCAGCGGGGGACACTACAATGAGCAGTTCTTC.

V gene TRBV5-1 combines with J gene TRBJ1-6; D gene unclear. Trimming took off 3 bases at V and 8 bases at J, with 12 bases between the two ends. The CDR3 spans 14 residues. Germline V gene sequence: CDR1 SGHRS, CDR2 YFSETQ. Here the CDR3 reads CASSSDPRDSPLHF. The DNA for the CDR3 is TGCGCCAGCAGCTCCGACCCTAGGGATTCACCCCTCCACTTT.

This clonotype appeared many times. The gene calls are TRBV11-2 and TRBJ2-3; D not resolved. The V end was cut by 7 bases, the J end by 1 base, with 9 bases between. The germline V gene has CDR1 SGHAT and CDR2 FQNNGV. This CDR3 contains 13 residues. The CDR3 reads CASTYRGTDTQYF. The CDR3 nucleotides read TGTGCCAGCACCTATCGGGGCACAGATACGCAGTATTTT.

The CDR3 bases are TGTGCCAGCACCCCGGACGGCTTGGGGTATCAGCCCCAGCATTTT. It encodes CASTPDGLGYQPQHF. The chain carries TRBV12-3 or TRBV12-4 and TRBJ1-5; D is uncertain. V was clipped by 7 bases and J by 5 bases, with 18 bases between them. The CDR3 is 15 residues long.

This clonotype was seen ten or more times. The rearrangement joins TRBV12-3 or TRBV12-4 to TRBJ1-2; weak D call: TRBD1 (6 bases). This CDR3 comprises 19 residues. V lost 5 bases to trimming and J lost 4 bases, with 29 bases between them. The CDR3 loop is CASSLQIQRGGPAGYGYTF. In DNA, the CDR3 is TGTGCCAGCAGTCTTCAAATTCAACGCGGGGGCCCCGCCGGCTATGGCTACACCTTC.

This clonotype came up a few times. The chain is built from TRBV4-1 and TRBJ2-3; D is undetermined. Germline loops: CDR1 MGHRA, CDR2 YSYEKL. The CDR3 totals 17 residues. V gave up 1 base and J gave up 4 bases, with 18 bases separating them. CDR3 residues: CASSQVRSGLTADTQYF. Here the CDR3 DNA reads TGCGCCAGCAGCCAAGTCCGGTCCGGCCTCACAGCAGATACGCAGTATTTT.

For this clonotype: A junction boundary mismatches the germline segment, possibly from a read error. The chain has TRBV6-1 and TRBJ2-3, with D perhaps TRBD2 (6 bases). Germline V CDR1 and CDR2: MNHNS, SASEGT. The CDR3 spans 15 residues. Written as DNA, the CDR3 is TGTGCCAGCAGTCCCCGGGGGTCACTCACAGATATGCAGTATTTT. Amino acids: CASSPRGSLTDMQYF.

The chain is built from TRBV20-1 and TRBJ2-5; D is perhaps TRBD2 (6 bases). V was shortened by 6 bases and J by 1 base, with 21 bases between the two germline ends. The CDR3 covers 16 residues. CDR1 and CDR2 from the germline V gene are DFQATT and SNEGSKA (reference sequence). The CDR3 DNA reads TGCAGTGCAACGGGAGAAACACTGATTGGCCAAGAGACCCAGTACTTC. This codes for CSATGETLIGQETQYF.

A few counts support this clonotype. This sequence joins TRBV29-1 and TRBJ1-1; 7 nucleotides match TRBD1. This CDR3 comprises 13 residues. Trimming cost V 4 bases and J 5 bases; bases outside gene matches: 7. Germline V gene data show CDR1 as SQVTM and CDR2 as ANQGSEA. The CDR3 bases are TGCAGCGTTGCGGAGGGGGCAGTTACTGAAGCTTTCTTT. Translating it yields CSVAEGAVTEAFF.

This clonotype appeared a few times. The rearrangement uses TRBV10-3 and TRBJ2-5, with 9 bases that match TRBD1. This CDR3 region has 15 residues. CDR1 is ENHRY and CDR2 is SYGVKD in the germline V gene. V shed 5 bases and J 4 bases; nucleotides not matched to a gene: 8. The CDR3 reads CAISSGTGRRETQYF. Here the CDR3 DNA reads TGTGCCATCAGTTCCGGGACAGGGAGGCGAGAGACCCAGTACTTC.

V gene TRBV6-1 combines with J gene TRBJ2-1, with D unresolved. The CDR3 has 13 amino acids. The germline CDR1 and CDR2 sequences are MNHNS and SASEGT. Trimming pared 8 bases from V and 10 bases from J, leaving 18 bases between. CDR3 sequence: CASCFRLGREQFF. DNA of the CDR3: TGTGCCAGCTGCTTTCGACTGGGAAGGGAGCAGTTCTTC.

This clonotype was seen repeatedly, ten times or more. The CDR3 DNA follows: TGTGCCAGCAGGCAGACTAGCGCTAGCACAGATACGCAGTATTTT. Its protein is CASRQTSASTDTQYF. This chain connects TRBV2 to TRBJ2-3; 8 nucleotides agree with TRBD2. The CDR3 has 15 residues. J was trimmed by 0 bases and V by 6 bases; bases with no gene match: 5. Germline values: CDR1 SNHLY, CDR2 FYNNEI.

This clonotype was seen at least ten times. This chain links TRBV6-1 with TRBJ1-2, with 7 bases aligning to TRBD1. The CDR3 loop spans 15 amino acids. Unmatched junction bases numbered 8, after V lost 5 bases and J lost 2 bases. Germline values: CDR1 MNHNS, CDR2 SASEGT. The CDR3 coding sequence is TGTGCCAGCAGTCGGGGACAGTCGGAAAACTATGGCTACACCTTC. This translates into CASSRGQSENYGYTF.

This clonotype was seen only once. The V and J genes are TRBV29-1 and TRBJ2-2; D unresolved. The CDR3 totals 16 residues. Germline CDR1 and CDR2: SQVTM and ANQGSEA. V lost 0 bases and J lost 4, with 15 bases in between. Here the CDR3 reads CSVEDWASGVTGELFF. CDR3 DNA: TGCAGCGTTGAAGATTGGGCCAGTGGCGTCACCGGGGAGCTGTTTTTT.

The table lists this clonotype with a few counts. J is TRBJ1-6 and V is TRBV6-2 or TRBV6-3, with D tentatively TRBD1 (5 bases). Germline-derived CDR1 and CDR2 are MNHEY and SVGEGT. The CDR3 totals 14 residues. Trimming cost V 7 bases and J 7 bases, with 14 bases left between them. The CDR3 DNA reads TGTGCCAGCAAGTCCAGGGTCTACAATTCACCCCTCCACTTT. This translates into CASKSRVYNSPLHF.

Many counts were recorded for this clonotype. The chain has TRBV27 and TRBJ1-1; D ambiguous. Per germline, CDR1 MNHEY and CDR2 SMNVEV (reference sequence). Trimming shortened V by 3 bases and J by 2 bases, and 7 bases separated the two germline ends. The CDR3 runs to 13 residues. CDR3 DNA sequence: TGTGCCAGCAGTTTGACGGTAAACACTGAAGCTTTCTTT. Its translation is CASSLTVNTEAFF.

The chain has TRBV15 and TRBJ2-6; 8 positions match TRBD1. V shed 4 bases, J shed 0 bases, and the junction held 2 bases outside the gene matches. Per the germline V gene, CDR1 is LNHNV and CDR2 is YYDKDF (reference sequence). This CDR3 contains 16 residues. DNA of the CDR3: TGTGCCACCAGCACGGACAGGGCCTCTGGGGCCAACGTCCTGACTTTC. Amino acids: CATSTDRASGANVLTF.

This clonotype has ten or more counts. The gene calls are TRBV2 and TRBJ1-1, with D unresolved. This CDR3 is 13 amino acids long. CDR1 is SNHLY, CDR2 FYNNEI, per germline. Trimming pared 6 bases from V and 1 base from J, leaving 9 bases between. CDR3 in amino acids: CASRFRTNTEAFF. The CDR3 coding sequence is TGTGCCAGCAGATTCAGGACGAACACTGAAGCTTTCTTT. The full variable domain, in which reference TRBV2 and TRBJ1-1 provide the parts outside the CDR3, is EPEVTQTPSHQVTQMGQEVILRCVPISNHLYFYWYRQILGQKVEFLVSFYNNEISEKSEIFDDQFSVERPDGSNFTLKIRSTKLEDSAMYFCASRFRTNTEAFFGQGTRLTVV.

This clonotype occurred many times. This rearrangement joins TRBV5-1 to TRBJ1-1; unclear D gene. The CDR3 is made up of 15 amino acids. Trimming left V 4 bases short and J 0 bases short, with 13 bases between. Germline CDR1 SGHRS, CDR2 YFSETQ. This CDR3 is CASSRTAGVNTEAFF. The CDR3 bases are TGCGCCAGCAGCCGAACCGCCGGGGTGAACACTGAAGCTTTCTTT.

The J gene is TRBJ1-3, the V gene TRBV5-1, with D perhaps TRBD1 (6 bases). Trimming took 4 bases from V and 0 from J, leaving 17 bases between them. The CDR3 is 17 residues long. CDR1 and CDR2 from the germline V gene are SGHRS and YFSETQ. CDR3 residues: CASSVTGNPSSGNTIYF. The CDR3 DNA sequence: TGCGCCAGCAGCGTAACAGGGAACCCAAGCTCTGGAAACACCATATATTTT.

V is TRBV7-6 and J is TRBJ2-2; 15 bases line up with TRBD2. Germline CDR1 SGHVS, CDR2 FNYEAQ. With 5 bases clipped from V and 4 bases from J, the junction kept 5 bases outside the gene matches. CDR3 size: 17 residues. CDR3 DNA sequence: TGTGCCAGCAGCCTCTGGACTAGCGGGGGGGGCACCGGGGAGCTGTTTTTT. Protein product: CASSLWTSGGGTGELFF. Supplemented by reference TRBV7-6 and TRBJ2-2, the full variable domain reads GAGVSQSPRYKVTKRGQDVALRCDPISGHVSLYWYRQALGQGPEFLTYFNYEAQQDKSGLPNDRFSAERPEGSISTLTIQRTEQRDSAMYRCASSLWTSGGGTGELFFGEGSRLTVL.

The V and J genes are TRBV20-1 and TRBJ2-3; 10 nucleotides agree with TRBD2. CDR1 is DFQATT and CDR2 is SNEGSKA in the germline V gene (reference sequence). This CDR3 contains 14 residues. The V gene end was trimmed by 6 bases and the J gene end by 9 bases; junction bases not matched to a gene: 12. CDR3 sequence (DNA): TGCAGTGCCAAGGGAGCTAGCGGGGGCACGACGCAGTATTTT. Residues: CSAKGASGGTTQYF.

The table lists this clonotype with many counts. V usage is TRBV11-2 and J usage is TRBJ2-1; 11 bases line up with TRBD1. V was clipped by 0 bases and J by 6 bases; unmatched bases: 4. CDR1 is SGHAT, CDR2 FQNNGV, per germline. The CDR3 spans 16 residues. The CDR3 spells CASSLDGTGGVNEQFF. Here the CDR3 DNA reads TGTGCCAGCAGCTTAGACGGGACAGGGGGGGTCAATGAGCAGTTCTTC. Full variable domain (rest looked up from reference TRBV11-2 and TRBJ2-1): EAGVAQSPRYKIIEKRQSVAFWCNPISGHATLYWYQQILGQGPKLLIQFQNNGVVDDSQLPKDRFSAERLKGVDSTLKIQPAKLEDSAVYLCASSLDGTGGVNEQFFGPGTRLTVL.

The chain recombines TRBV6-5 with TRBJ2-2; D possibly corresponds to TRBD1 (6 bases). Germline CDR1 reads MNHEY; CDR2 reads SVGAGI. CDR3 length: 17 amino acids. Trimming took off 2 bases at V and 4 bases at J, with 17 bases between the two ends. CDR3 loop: CASSYERDTRRTGELFF. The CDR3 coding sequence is TGTGCCAGCAGTTACGAGAGGGACACCCGGCGCACCGGGGAGCTGTTTTTT.

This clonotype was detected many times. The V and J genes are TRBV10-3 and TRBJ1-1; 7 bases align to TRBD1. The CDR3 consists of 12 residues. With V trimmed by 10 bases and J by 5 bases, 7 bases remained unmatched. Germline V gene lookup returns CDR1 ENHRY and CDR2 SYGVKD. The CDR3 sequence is CATGQAATEAFF. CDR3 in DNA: TGTGCCACAGGACAGGCGGCGACTGAAGCTTTCTTT.

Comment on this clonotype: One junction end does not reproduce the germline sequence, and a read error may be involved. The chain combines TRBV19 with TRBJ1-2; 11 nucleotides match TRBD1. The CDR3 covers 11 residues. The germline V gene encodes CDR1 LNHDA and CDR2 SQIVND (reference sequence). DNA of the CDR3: TGCGGGACAGGGGGAAAGTATGGCTACACCTTC. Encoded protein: CGTGGKYGYTF.